The 6 T cell receptor beta chains below were found in one sample sequenced in a study of OX40 agonist ivuxolimab in advanced cancers. The library was produced with the immunoSEQ multiplex PCR assay. TCRdb provides this immuneACCESS table in a form limited to in-frame rearrangements. Some clones are lacking; in checked studies, under half of them reflect an unresolved V gene, and why the rest are absent is not known. This sample gives about 68,000 clones in total; roughly nine tenths of them show up just once. The ten largest clones add up to about 0.31% of the sample. The sequences come from CD4+ or CD8+ T cells sorted from blood, collected in a trial of the OX40 agonist ivuxolimab. Every receptor here comes from an adult with an advanced solid tumor such as melanoma, head and neck, liver or kidney cancer.

This clone has a single count. The V gene is TRBV12-5, the J gene TRBJ1-2; 7 bases line up with TRBD1. Germline loops: CDR1 LGHNT, CDR2 FRNRAP. The CDR3 sequence is 12 residues long. Germline trimming cut 7 bases from V and 8 bases from J; bases unmatched to any gene: 7. The CDR3, as DNA: TGTGCTAGTGACCATACAGGGGCCGGCTACACCTTC. It is translated as CASDHTGAGYTF.

The genes are TRBV28 and TRBJ2-7, with 9 bases matching TRBD2. This CDR3 spans 14 amino acids. Germline CDR1 reads MDHEN; CDR2 reads SYDVKM. Losses at the gene ends were 3 bases for V and 4 bases for J; bases not matched to a gene: 4. CDR3 residues: CASSFASGMYEQYF. CDR3 in DNA: TGTGCCAGCAGTTTCGCTAGCGGGATGTACGAGCAGTACTTC.

The chain recombines TRBV5-6 with TRBJ2-7, with 7 positions matching TRBD2. This CDR3 has 15 amino acids. Germline lookup yields CDR1 SGHDT and CDR2 YYEEEE. Trimming cost V 0 bases and J 4 bases; bases outside gene matches: 7. The CDR3 bases are TGTGCCAGCAGCTTGGCCCTAGCGGAACTTTACGAGCAGTACTTC. Protein product: CASSLALAELYEQYF.

CDR3 protein: CASSAYQGGRETQYF. Written as DNA, the CDR3 is TGTGCCAGCAGCGCATACCAAGGGGGCAGGGAGACCCAGTACTTC. This rearrangement joins TRBV5-6 to TRBJ2-5, with 7 bases aligning to TRBD1. There are 15 residues in the CDR3. CDR1 SGHDT and CDR2 YYEEEE come from the germline V gene. J gave up 5 bases and V 4 bases, and 11 bases lay outside the gene matches. The full variable domain, its missing parts supplied by reference TRBV5-6 and TRBJ2-5, is DAGVTQSPTHLIKTRGQQVTLRCSPKSGHDTVSWYQQALGQGPQFIFQYYEEEERQRGNFPDRFSGHQFPNYSSELNVNALLLGDSALYLCASSAYQGGRETQYFGPGTRLLVL.

The CDR3 region has the DNA TGCGCCAGCAGCTTGAAGGGGCAACGGGAGACCCAGTACTTC. As protein: CASSLKGQRETQYF. The chain employs TRBV5-1 and TRBJ2-5, with D possibly being TRBD1 (5 bases). V shed 1 base and J shed 5 bases, with 12 bases lying between them. The CDR3 length is 14 residues. The germline V gene has CDR1 SGHRS and CDR2 YFSETQ.

The chain recombines TRBV18 with TRBJ2-5, with D possibly being TRBD1 or TRBD2 (6 bases each). Between the trimmed V and J ends, which lost 4 bases and 4 bases, there was a span of 7 bases. Germline lookup yields CDR1 KGHSH and CDR2 LQKENI. CDR3 length: 12 residues. Here the CDR3 reads CASSRGAETQYF. The DNA of the CDR3 is TGTGCCAGCTCACGGGGGGCAGAGACCCAGTACTTC.